Below, 18 T cell receptor beta chains from the same sample are listed, as sequenced in a study of blood T cell repertoires in COVID-19. Assay used: immunoSEQ multiplex PCR; TCRdb lists only in-frame clones, some missing. The sample lists around 300,000 clones; just under 90% were seen once. The sequenced sample was PBMCs or T cells enriched from blood (not recorded which). These receptors originate from a woman aged 60 to 75 who had recovered from COVID-19.

The CDR3 DNA reads TGTGCCAGCAGCCCACCATATCAGAACCGGGGGGGGTATGGCTACACCTTC. As protein: CASSPPYQNRGGYGYTF. The chain uses TRBV3-1 (or the pseudogene TRBV3-2) and TRBJ1-2, with D maybe TRBD1 (5 bases). Germline CDR1 is LGHDT and CDR2 is YNNKEL (reference sequence). Deletions cut 4 bases from V and 5 bases from J, with 23 bases between. This CDR3 contains 17 residues.

The chain links TRBV28 to TRBJ2-1; D gene ambiguous. The germline CDR1 and CDR2 sequences are MDHEN and SYDVKM. Trimming removed 7 bases at V and 2 bases at J, with 6 bases between. The CDR3 is 12 residues long. The CDR3 DNA sequence: TGTGCCAGCACCCGTGCCTACAATGAGCAGTTCTTC. Amino acids: CASTRAYNEQFF. Variable domain in full (rest from reference TRBV28 and TRBJ2-1): DVKVTQSSRYLVKRTGEKVFLECVQDMDHENMFWYRQDPGLGLRLIYFSYDVKMKEKGDIPEGYSVSREKKERFSLILESASTNQTSMYLCASTRAYNEQFFGPGTRLTVL.

The chain recombines TRBV15 with TRBJ1-4; D might be TRBD1 (6 bases). This CDR3 has 16 residues. Trimming left V 2 bases short and J 5 bases short, with 15 bases between. Germline V gene data show CDR1 as LNHNV and CDR2 as YYDKDF (reference sequence). Here the CDR3 reads CATSRSSSRGNEKLFF. As DNA, the CDR3 is TGTGCCACCAGCAGATCCAGTTCCAGGGGCAATGAAAAACTGTTTTTT.

The chain links TRBV5-1 to TRBJ1-1; D might be TRBD1 (6 bases). Germline V lookup: CDR1 SGHRS, CDR2 YFSETQ. Trimming removed 3 bases at V and 6 bases at J, with 15 bases between. This CDR3 is 14 amino acids long. The CDR3 nucleotides are TGCGCCAGCAGCTCAACAGGGCGTAGGCCTGAAGCTTTCTTT. Amino acids: CASSSTGRRPEAFF. Full variable domain (missing parts from reference TRBV5-1 and TRBJ1-1): KAGVTQTPRYLIKTRGQQVTLSCSPISGHRSVSWYQQTPGQGLQFLFEYFSETQRNKGNFPGRFSGRQFSNSRSEMNVSTLELGDSALYLCASSSTGRRPEAFFGQGTRLTVV.

This clone turned up a few times. Other DNA sequences from this sample encode an identical CDR3 as well. This chain uses TRBV2 with TRBJ2-3, with TRBD1 identical over 9 bases. CDR3 length: 15 residues. Germline V gene data show CDR1 as SNHLY and CDR2 as FYNNEI. V dropped 5 bases and J dropped 1; count of bases not matched to a gene: 4. CDR3 in DNA: TGTGCCAGCAGTCCGAGGACAGGGGGCACAGATACGCAGTATTTT. Residues: CASSPRTGGTDTQYF.

This chain connects TRBV10-3 to TRBJ1-1, with D possibly matching TRBD1 (6 bases). The CDR3 is 14 residues long. The V gene lost 10 bases and the J gene lost 0 bases, with 15 bases spanning the gap. Germline V CDR1 and CDR2: ENHRY, SYGVKD. CDR3 region: CATTGGAMNTEAFF. The DNA of the CDR3 is TGTGCCACTACCGGGGGGGCCATGAACACTGAAGCTTTCTTT.

The chain carries TRBV12-3 or TRBV12-4 and TRBJ2-7; perhaps TRBD1 as D (5 bases). Trimming removed 5 bases from V and 7 bases from J, with 15 bases in between. This CDR3 is 13 amino acids long. The CDR3 loop is CASSNGAVGEQYF. Here the CDR3 DNA reads TGTGCCAGCAGTAATGGGGCGGTGGGTGAGCAGTACTTC.

This clone was found once. The chain links TRBV5-1 to TRBJ2-3; 9 bases are a match to TRBD1. Germline trimming cut 5 bases from V and 5 bases from J; bases unmatched to any gene: 9. CDR3 length: 15 amino acids. Germline lookup yields CDR1 SGHRS and CDR2 YFSETQ. DNA for the CDR3: TGCGCCAGCAGGGGCCGGACAGGGGCTGGAGATACGCAGTATTTT. This gives the protein CASRGRTGAGDTQYF.

As concerns this clone: The same CDR3 arises from other DNA sequences in this sample as well. The rearrangement joins TRBV28 to TRBJ1-4; the match to TRBD1 covers 10 bases. Germline V gene data show CDR1 as MDHEN and CDR2 as SYDVKM. The junction had 2 bases not matched to a gene; V was cut back by 2 bases and J by 8 bases. The CDR3 sequence is 14 residues long. CDR3 sequence: CASSLDRGREKLFF. CDR3 bases: TGTGCCAGCAGTTTAGACAGGGGGCGGGAAAAACTGTTTTTT. The full variable domain, with the rest looked up from reference TRBV28 and TRBJ1-4, is DVKVTQSSRYLVKRTGEKVFLECVQDMDHENMFWYRQDPGLGLRLIYFSYDVKMKEKGDIPEGYSVSREKKERFSLILESASTNQTSMYLCASSLDRGREKLFFGSGTQLSVL.

This clone appeared a few times. This chain connects TRBV4-1 to TRBJ2-7; 7 bases are a match to TRBD2. The germline CDR1 and CDR2 sequences are MGHRA and YSYEKL. The CDR3 contains 15 residues. V trimming: 3 bases; J trimming: 1 base; junction bases outside the gene matches: 6. Written as DNA, the CDR3 is TGCGCCAGCAGCCATCGGCGGGGGTCATCCTACGAGCAGTACTTC. Translating it yields CASSHRRGSSYEQYF.

V usage is TRBV5-1 and J usage is TRBJ2-3; TRBD1 matches 8 bases. Per the germline V gene, CDR1 is SGHRS and CDR2 is YFSETQ. Trimming removed 4 bases from V and 2 bases from J; junction bases left unmatched: 6. The CDR3 consists of 15 residues. Here the CDR3 reads CASSLRQGTTDTQYF. The DNA of the CDR3 is TGCGCCAGCAGCCTACGACAGGGGACCACAGATACGCAGTATTTT.

This chain connects TRBV24-1 to TRBJ2-1; TRBD2 aligns across 8 bases. The V and J ends lost 5 bases and 7 bases, in that order; junction bases with no gene match: 9. Germline assignment: CDR1 KGHDR and CDR2 SFDVKD. The CDR3 spans 15 residues. The CDR3 DNA reads as TGTGCCACCAGTGCCCCGGGACTAGTTTCTAATGAGCAGTTCTTC. Translating gives CATSAPGLVSNEQFF.

A few counts support this clone. The chain has TRBV11-2 and TRBJ2-7, with 8 bases lining up with TRBD2. The CDR3 contains 13 residues. J lost 6 bases, V lost 1 base, and 2 bases had no gene match. CDR1 is SGHAT and CDR2 is FQNNGV in the germline V gene. The CDR3: CASSLAGGAEQYF. In DNA form, the CDR3 reads TGTGCCAGCAGCTTAGCCGGGGGGGCCGAGCAGTACTTC.

This clone appeared once. The gene calls are TRBV3-1 (or the pseudogene TRBV3-2) and TRBJ2-4; D uncertain. The CDR3 extends over 12 amino acids. Trimming stripped 6 bases from V and 2 bases from J, with 5 bases between. Germline CDR1 and CDR2: LGHDT and YNNKEL (reference sequence). The CDR3: CASSITKNIQYF. The CDR3 DNA reads TGTGCCAGCAGTATAACCAAAAACATTCAGTACTTC.

This chain links TRBV5-1 with TRBJ1-1; tentatively, D is TRBD1 (5 bases). The CDR3 extends over 13 amino acids. The V and J ends lost 2 bases and 6 bases respectively, with 11 bases between them. Germline CDR1 is SGHRS and CDR2 is YFSETQ. The CDR3 loop reads CASSLTGSPEAFF. The CDR3 nucleotides read TGCGCCAGCAGCTTAACAGGTTCCCCTGAAGCTTTCTTT. The full variable domain, completed using reference TRBV5-1 and TRBJ1-1, is KAGVTQTPRYLIKTRGQQVTLSCSPISGHRSVSWYQQTPGQGLQFLFEYFSETQRNKGNFPGRFSGRQFSNSRSEMNVSTLELGDSALYLCASSLTGSPEAFFGQGTRLTVV.

The chain uses TRBV28 and TRBJ2-7; perhaps TRBD2 as D (6 bases). This CDR3 comprises 15 residues. The V and J ends lost 3 bases and 1 base respectively, with 13 bases between them. The germline V gene has CDR1 MDHEN and CDR2 SYDVKM. Here the CDR3 DNA reads TGTGCCAGCAGTTTGATGGGAGGAGGTTCCTACGAGCAGTACTTC. Its protein is CASSLMGGGSYEQYF.

The V gene is TRBV7-2, the J gene TRBJ1-5; D gene ambiguous. V dropped 3 bases and J dropped 6 bases, with 18 bases sitting between them. CDR1 SGHTA and CDR2 FQGNSA come from the germline V gene. The CDR3 length is 16 residues. Written as DNA, the CDR3 is TGTGCCAGCAGCTTGCGCTCACGAGCCCTGAGTCAGCCCCAGCATTTT. The encoded protein is CASSLRSRALSQPQHF.

The V and J genes are TRBV6-6 and TRBJ2-7, with D maybe TRBD2 (7 bases). V was cut by 2 bases and J by 2 bases, with 16 bases left in between. This CDR3 region has 16 residues. Germline V gene lookup returns CDR1 MNHNY and CDR2 SVGAGI (reference sequence). The CDR3 region has the DNA TGTGCCAGCAGTTACCAACCGGGGGGCGGAACCTACGAGCAGTACTTC. Its translation: CASSYQPGGGTYEQYF.